The text below deals with one T cell receptor beta chain. Germline CDR1 is MDHEN and CDR2 is SYDVKM. Trimming removed 7 bases from V and 1 base from J, with 13 bases in between. The CDR3 extends over 14 amino acids. The data derive from a study of blood T cell repertoires in COVID-19. As for the study in general: There were acute and convalescent COVID-19 samples, and they came from the United States, Italy and Spain. PBMCs, B-cell-depleted T cells, or T cells were the source of the cDNA or gDNA that made up the material.

In the original analysis: Reference gene primer amplification gave estimated nucleated cell counts. Only in-frame clones appear in the TCRdb table, and some are missing; sequencing was by immunoSEQ multiplex PCR. The DNA was the basis for D and trimming; V, J and clone size are from that table. The sample has more than 250,000 clones, around 85% seen once. The receptor comes from a man aged 45-60 years with active or convalescent COVID-19. The source material was peripheral blood. This chain joins TRBV28 and TRBJ1-2, with D unresolved. This CDR3 is CASNAVTFNYGYTF. CDR3 DNA: TGTGCCAGCAATGCGGTTACTTTTAACTATGGCTACACCTTC.